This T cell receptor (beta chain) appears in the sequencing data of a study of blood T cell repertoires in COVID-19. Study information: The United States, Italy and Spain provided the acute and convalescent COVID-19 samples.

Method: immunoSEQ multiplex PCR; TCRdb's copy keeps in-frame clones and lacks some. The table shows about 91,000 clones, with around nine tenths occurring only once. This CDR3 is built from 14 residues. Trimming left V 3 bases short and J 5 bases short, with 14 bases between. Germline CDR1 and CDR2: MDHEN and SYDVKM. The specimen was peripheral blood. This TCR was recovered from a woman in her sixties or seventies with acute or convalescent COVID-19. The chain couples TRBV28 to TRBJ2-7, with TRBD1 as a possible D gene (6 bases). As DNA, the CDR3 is TGTGCCAGCAGTTTCGGCGCAGGGGTGAACGAGCAGTACTTC. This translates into CASSFGAGVNEQYF.